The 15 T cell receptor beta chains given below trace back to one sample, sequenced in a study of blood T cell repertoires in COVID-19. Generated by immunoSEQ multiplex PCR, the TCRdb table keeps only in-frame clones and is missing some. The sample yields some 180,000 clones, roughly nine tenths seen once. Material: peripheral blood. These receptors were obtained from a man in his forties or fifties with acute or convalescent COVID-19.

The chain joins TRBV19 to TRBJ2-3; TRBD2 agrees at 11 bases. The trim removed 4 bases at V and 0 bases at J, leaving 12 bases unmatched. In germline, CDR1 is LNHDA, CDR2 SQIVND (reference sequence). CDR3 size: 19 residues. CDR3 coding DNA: TGTGCCAGTAGTAAGAGGTCTAGCGGGGGGTCTAGAAGCACAGATACGCAGTATTTT. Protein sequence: CASSKRSSGGSRSTDTQYF.

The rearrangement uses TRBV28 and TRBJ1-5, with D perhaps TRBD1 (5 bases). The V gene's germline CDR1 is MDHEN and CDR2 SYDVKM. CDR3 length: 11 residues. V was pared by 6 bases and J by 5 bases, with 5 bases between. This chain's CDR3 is CASRTDQPQHF. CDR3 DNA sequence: TGTGCCAGCAGGACAGATCAGCCCCAGCATTTT.

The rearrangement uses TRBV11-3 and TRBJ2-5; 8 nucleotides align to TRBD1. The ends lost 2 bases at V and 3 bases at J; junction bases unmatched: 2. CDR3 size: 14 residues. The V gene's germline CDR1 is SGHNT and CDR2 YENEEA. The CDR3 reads CASSLSGGEETQYF. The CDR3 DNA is TGTGCCAGCAGCTTATCAGGGGGCGAAGAGACCCAGTACTTC.

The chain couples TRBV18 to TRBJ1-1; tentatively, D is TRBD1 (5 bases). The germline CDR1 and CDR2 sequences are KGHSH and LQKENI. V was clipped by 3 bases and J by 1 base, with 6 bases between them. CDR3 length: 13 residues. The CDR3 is CASSPQGNTEAFF. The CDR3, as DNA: TGTGCCAGCTCACCCCAGGGGAACACTGAAGCTTTCTTT.

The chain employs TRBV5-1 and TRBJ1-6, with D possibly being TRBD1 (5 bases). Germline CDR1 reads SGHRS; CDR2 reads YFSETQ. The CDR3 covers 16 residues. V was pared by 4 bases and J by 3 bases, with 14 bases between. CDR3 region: CASSLQGALYNSPLHF. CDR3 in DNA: TGCGCCAGCAGCCTTCAGGGTGCCCTCTATAATTCACCCCTCCACTTT. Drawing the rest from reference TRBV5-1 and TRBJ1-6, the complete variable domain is KAGVTQTPRYLIKTRGQQVTLSCSPISGHRSVSWYQQTPGQGLQFLFEYFSETQRNKGNFPGRFSGRQFSNSRSEMNVSTLELGDSALYLCASSLQGALYNSPLHFGNGTRLTVT.

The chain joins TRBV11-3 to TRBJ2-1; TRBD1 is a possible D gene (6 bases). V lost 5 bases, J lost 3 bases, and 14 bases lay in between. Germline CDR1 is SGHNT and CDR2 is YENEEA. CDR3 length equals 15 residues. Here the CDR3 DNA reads TGTGCCAGCAGCCCCCGGGACACCCTCTACAATGAGCAGTTCTTC. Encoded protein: CASSPRDTLYNEQFF.

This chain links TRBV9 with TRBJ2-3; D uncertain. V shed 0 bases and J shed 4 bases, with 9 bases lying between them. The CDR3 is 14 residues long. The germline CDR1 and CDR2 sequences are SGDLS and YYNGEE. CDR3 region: CASSVGWPPDTQYF. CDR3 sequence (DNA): TGTGCCAGCAGCGTAGGGTGGCCCCCAGATACGCAGTATTTT.

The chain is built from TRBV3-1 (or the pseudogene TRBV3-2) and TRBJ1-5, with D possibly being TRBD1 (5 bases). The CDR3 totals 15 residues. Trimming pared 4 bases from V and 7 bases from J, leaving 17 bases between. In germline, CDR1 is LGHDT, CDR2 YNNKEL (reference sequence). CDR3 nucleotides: TGTGCCAGCAGCCCCTACTCAGGGATAGGACAGCCCCAGCATTTT. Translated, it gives CASSPYSGIGQPQHF.

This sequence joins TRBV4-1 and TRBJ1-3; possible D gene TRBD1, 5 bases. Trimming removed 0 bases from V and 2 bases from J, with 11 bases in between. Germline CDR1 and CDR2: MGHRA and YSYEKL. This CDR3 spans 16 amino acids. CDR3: CASSQDLAGTGNTIYF. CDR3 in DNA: TGCGCCAGCAGCCAAGATTTGGCAGGGACTGGAAACACCATATATTTT.

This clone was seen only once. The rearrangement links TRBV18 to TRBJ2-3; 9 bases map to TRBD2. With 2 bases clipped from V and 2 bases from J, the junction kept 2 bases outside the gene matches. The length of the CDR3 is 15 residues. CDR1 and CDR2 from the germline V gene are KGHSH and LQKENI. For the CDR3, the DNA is TGTGCCAGCTCACCAAAGCGGGGGGCCACAGATACGCAGTATTTT. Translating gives CASSPKRGATDTQYF. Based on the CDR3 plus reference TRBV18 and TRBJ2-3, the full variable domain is NAGVMQNPRHLVRRRGQEARLRCSPMKGHSHVYWYRQLPEEGLKFMVYLQKENIIDESGMPKERFSAEFPKEGPSILRIQQVVRGDSAAYFCASSPKRGATDTQYFGPGTRLTVL.

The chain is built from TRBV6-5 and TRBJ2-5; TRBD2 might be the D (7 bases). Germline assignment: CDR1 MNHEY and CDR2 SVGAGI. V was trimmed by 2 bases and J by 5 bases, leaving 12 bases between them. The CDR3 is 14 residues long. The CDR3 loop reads CASSYRGGDETQYF. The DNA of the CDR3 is TGTGCCAGCAGTTACCGAGGGGGGGACGAGACCCAGTACTTC.

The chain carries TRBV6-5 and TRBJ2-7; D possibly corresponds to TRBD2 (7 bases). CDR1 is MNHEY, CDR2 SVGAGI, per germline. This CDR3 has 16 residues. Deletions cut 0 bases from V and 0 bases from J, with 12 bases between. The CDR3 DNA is TGTGCCAGCAGTTACTCGAAGGGGGGGGACTCCTACGAGCAGTACTTC. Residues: CASSYSKGGDSYEQYF.

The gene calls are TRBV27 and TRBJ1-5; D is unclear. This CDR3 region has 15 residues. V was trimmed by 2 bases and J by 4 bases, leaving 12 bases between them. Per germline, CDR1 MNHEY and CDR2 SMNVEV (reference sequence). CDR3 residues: CASSLANSGNQPQHF. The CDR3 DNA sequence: TGTGCCAGCAGTTTAGCGAACAGTGGGAATCAGCCCCAGCATTTT.

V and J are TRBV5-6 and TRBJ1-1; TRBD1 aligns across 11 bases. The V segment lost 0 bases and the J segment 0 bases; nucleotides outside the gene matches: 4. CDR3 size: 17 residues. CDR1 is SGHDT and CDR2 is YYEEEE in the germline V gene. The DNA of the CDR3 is TGTGCCAGCAGCTTGGTCGGGACAGGGGGTGTGAACACTGAAGCTTTCTTT. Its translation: CASSLVGTGGVNTEAFF.

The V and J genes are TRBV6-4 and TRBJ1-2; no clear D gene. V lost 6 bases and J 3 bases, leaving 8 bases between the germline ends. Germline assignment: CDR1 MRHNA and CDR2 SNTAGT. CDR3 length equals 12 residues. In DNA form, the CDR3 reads TGTGCCAGCAGGGGAGCCGACTATGGCTACACCTTC. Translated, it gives CASRGADYGYTF.